The 15 T cell receptor beta chains below all came from one sample that was sequenced in a study of cytomegalovirus exposure and HLA in healthy donors. Clones were sequenced by immunoSEQ multiplex PCR, and TCRdb holds only the in-frame ones, with some missing. The table lists 52,000 or so clones, 85% to 90% of them singletons. The sequenced sample consisted of PBMCs. These receptors originate from a young woman in good health and CMV-seronegative.

For this clone: One end of the junction is discordant with germline, which a read error may explain. This chain joins TRBV7-7 and TRBJ2-1; 7 bases are a match to TRBD2. The CDR3 is 15 amino acids. Germline CDR1 and CDR2: SSHAT and FNYEAQ (reference sequence). CDR3 region: CASSLGLAATNEQFF. The CDR3 DNA reads TGTGCTAGCAGCTTAGGGCTAGCGGCTACCAATGAGCAGTTCTTC. Based on the CDR3 plus reference TRBV7-7 and TRBJ2-1, the full variable domain is GAGVSQSPRYKVTKRGQDVTLRCDPISSHATLYWYQQALGQGPEFLTYFNYEAQPDKSGLPSDRFSAERPEGSISTLTIQRTEQRDSAMYRCASSLGLAATNEQFFGPGTRLTVL.

The sample holds a few counts of this clone. The rearrangement uses TRBV6-8 and TRBJ2-7; 8 positions agree with TRBD2. CDR1 is MNHGY and CDR2 is SAAAGT in the germline V gene. CDR3 size: 17 residues. V shed 2 bases, J shed 1 base, and the junction held 10 bases outside the gene matches. The CDR3 loop reads CASSYGRGGRKSYEQYF. CDR3 sequence (DNA): TGTGCCAGCAGTTACGGGAGGGGCGGGAGGAAATCCTACGAGCAGTACTTC.

CDR3 region: CAITFGASGNTIYF. The CDR3 DNA follows: TGTGCCATTACGTTCGGAGCCTCTGGAAACACCATATATTTT. V and J are TRBV6-1 and TRBJ1-3, with D unclear. This CDR3 region has 14 residues. Germline CDR1 and CDR2: MNHNS and SASEGT. The V gene lost 10 bases and the J gene lost 0 bases, with 13 bases spanning the gap.

The chain is built from TRBV6-7 and TRBJ2-2; weak D call: TRBD2 (7 bases). TRBV6-7 counts as an open reading frame of uncertain function. Trimming cost V 0 bases and J 6 bases, with 14 bases left between them. The CDR3 spans 16 residues. Here the CDR3 reads CASSYSSGGRAGELFF. In nucleotides, the CDR3 is TGTGCCAGCAGTTACTCGTCGGGGGGCCGTGCCGGGGAGCTGTTTTTT.

This chain joins TRBV29-1 and TRBJ2-7; 12 bases match TRBD2. Germline-derived CDR1 and CDR2 are SQVTM and ANQGSEA. The CDR3 contains 16 residues. Unmatched junction bases numbered 7, after V lost 4 bases and J lost 0 bases. CDR3 in DNA: TGCAGCGTTGTCTTAGCGACTAGCGGGAGCTCCTACGAGCAGTACTTC. Encoded protein: CSVVLATSGSSYEQYF.

The chain carries TRBV4-1 and TRBJ2-5, with 9 bases fitting TRBD2. The CDR3 covers 17 residues. The V segment lost 0 bases and the J segment 5 bases; nucleotides outside the gene matches: 10. In germline, CDR1 is MGHRA, CDR2 YSYEKL. This CDR3 reads CASSQDTGRGGRETQYF. CDR3 bases: TGCGCCAGCAGCCAAGATACTGGGCGGGGGGGCCGTGAGACCCAGTACTTC.

V and J are TRBV6-1 and TRBJ2-5; TRBD1 is a possible D gene (6 bases). Germline V CDR1 and CDR2: MNHNS, SASEGT. The length of the CDR3 is 14 residues. Trimming pared 6 bases from V and 6 bases from J, leaving 17 bases between. This CDR3 reads CASSPGASQQTQYF. CDR3 nucleotide sequence: TGTGCCAGCAGCCCAGGGGCTAGTCAGCAGACCCAGTACTTC.

The V and J genes are TRBV9 and TRBJ2-7; 7 bases match TRBD2. V lost 2 bases, J lost 3 bases, and 2 bases stayed unmatched. This CDR3 region has 13 residues. The germline CDR1 and CDR2 sequences are SGDLS and YYNGEE. In DNA form, the CDR3 reads TGTGCCAGCAGCGTTTCTAGCGGCTACGAGCAGTACTTC. Encoded protein: CASSVSSGYEQYF.

This clone was observed once. The chain couples TRBV27 to TRBJ2-7; 11 positions match TRBD2. The CDR3 runs 15 residues. From germline, CDR1 is MNHEY and CDR2 SMNVEV (reference sequence). After removal of 0 bases from V and 5 bases from J, the junction contained 3 bases not matched to a gene. In DNA, the CDR3 is TGTGCCAGCAGTTTATCACTAGCGGGAGCACACGAGCAGTACTTC. This codes for CASSLSLAGAHEQYF.

This sequence joins TRBV6-5 and TRBJ2-3, with TRBD2 matching 7 bases. After removal of 6 bases from V and 1 base from J, the junction contained 4 bases not matched to a gene. This CDR3 comprises 14 residues. Germline V gene sequence: CDR1 MNHEY, CDR2 SVGAGI. In DNA, the CDR3 is TGTGCCAGCAGCGTGGGGGGGGGCACAGATACGCAGTATTTT. Amino acids: CASSVGGGTDTQYF.

The rearrangement links TRBV2 to TRBJ1-1, with 8 bases fitting TRBD1. Germline V gene data show CDR1 as SNHLY and CDR2 as FYNNEI. CDR3 length: 14 amino acids. V lost 7 bases to trimming and J lost 1 base; unmatched junction nucleotides: 5. In nucleotides, the CDR3 is TGTGCCAGCAACGGACAGGGAGGGAACACTGAAGCTTTCTTT. This encodes CASNGQGGNTEAFF.

The J gene is TRBJ1-1, the V gene TRBV7-9; no definite D call. From germline, CDR1 is SEHNR and CDR2 FQNEAQ (reference sequence). The CDR3 covers 13 residues. V was shortened by 4 bases and J by 3 bases, with 9 bases between the two germline ends. The CDR3 DNA reads as TGTGCCAGCAGCTCTACAGCAGACACTGAAGCTTTCTTT. Encoded protein: CASSSTADTEAFF.

This rearrangement joins TRBV4-2 to TRBJ2-3, with 12 bases that match TRBD2. Unmatched junction bases numbered 11, after V lost 4 bases and J lost 6 bases. The CDR3 runs to 17 residues. CDR1 LGHNA and CDR2 YNFKEQ come from the germline V gene. The DNA for the CDR3 is TGTGCCAGCAGCCCGCAGGCTAGCGGGGGGGCCAGGGATACGCAGTATTTT. This encodes CASSPQASGGARDTQYF.

CDR3 DNA: TGTGCCAGCAGCCCCTCTAGCGGGCCTTCCTACGAGCAGTACTTC. Protein sequence: CASSPSSGPSYEQYF. The V call is TRBV11-2, the J call TRBJ2-7; 8 bases line up with TRBD2. This CDR3 region has 15 residues. CDR1 and CDR2 (germline): SGHAT, FQNNGV. With 5 bases clipped from V and 1 base from J, the junction kept 7 bases outside the gene matches.

The chain combines TRBV6-6 with TRBJ1-5; unclear D gene. This CDR3 region has 13 residues. The germline V gene encodes CDR1 MNHNY and CDR2 SVGAGI (reference sequence). Trimming took 2 bases from V and 9 from J, leaving 11 bases between them. Written as DNA, the CDR3 is TGTGCCAGCAGTTACCGATCAGTTTCGCCCCAGCATTTT. It codes for CASSYRSVSPQHF.